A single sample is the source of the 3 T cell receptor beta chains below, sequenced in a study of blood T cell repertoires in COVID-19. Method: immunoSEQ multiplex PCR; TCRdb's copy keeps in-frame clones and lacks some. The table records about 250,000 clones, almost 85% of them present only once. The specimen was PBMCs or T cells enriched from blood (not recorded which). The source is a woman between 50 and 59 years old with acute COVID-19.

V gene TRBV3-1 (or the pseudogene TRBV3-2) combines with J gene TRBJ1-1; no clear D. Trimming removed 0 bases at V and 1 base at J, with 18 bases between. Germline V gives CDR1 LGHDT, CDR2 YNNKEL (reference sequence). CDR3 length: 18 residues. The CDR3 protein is CASSQEVGFRGQNTEAFF. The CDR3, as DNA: TGTGCCAGCAGCCAAGAAGTAGGCTTTCGGGGTCAGAACACTGAAGCTTTCTTT.

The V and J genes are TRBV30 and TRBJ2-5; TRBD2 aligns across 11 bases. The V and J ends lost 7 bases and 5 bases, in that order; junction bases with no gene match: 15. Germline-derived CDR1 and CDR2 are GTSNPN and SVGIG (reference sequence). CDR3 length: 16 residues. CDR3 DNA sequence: TGTGCCTTAGGTGGAGGGTTAGCGGGGGGGGAGGAGACCCAGTACTTC. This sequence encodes CALGGGLAGGEETQYF.

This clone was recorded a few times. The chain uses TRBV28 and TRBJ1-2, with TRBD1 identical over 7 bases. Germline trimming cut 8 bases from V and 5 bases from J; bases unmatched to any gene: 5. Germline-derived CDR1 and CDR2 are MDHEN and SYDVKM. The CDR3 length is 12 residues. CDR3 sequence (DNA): TGTGCCAGCTCTACAGGGGAATATGGCTACACCTTC. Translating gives CASSTGEYGYTF.